The rows below give T cell receptor beta chains drawn from one sample of a study of CD8 T cells in ankylosing spondylitis. TCRdb reprocessed the 5' RACE reads via MiXCR and lists one record per CDR3 protein. The sample has just over 300,000 distinct CDR3 sequences, less than 25% seen once. The material sequenced was blood, either unsorted or a sorted T cell fraction (not recorded which). All receptors derive from a female donor with ankylosing spondylitis or in good health (not recorded which). Each CDR3 is given with its conserved first and last residue. A D gene is named only where the DNA matches it firmly. Clone size, where shown, is once, few, many, or a class for clones that have expanded.

TRBV9	.	.	TRBJ1-2	CASSDRRYGYTF	TGTGCCAGCAGCGATCGACGGTATGGCTACACCTTC
TRBV9	.	TRBD2	TRBJ2-2	CASSVTSGNTGELFF	TGTGCCAGCAGCGTAACTAGCGGGAACACCGGGGAGCTGTTTTTT
TRBV15	.	TRBD2	TRBJ2-1	CATSRDSGRAGNEQFF	TGTGCCACCAGCAGAGATAGCGGGAGGGCCGGTAATGAGCAGTTCTTC
TRBV5-4	.	TRBD1	TRBJ2-3	CASGRDRGTDTQYF	TGTGCCAGCGGCCGGGACAGGGGCACAGATACGCAGTATTTT
TRBV20-1	few	TRBD2	TRBJ2-2	CSAPRPSGGYGELFF	TGCAGTGCGCCTCGGCCTAGCGGGGGATACGGGGAGCTGTTTTTT
TRBV27	.	.	TRBJ2-3	CASSFLSGADTQYF	TGTGCCAGCAGTTTCTTATCAGGGGCAGATACGCAGTATTTT
TRBV7-2	few	.	TRBJ2-1	CASSLPWSGGPNEQFF	TGTGCCAGCAGCCTCCCATGGAGTGGGGGGCCCAATGAGCAGTTCTTC
TRBV27	.	.	TRBJ1-2	CASSLNRNWWGYTF	TGTGCCAGCAGTTTAAACAGGAATTGGTGGGGCTACACCTTC
TRBV7-3	.	.	TRBJ2-3	CASSLTPRDTQYF	TGTGCCAGCAGCTTAACCCCTCGGGATACGCAGTATTTT
TRBV27	few	.	TRBJ2-3	CASSYKGALFSTDTQYF	TGTGCCAGCAGCTACAAAGGGGCTCTATTTAGCACAGATACGCAGTATTTT
TRBV7-6	few	.	TRBJ1-1	CASMLQGKNTEAFF	TGTGCCAGCATGTTGCAGGGGAAGAACACTGAAGCTTTCTTT
TRBV5-6	.	.	TRBJ2-2	CASSPETGELFF	TGTGCCAGCAGCCCTGAAACCGGGGAGCTGTTTTTT
TRBV9	.	.	TRBJ2-1	CASSVALDDEQFF	TGTGCCAGCAGCGTAGCTCTGGACGATGAGCAGTTCTTC
TRBV6-6	.	.	TRBJ2-7	CASSSAGIGQYF	TGTGCCAGCAGTTCTGCGGGTATCGGGCAGTACTTC
TRBV12-3/TRBV12-4	.	TRBD2	TRBJ2-1	CASRPSGGNNEQFF	TGTGCCAGCAGGCCCAGCGGGGGAAACAATGAGCAGTTCTTC
TRBV4-3	.	TRBD2	TRBJ2-1	CASSRAGGGSNEQFF	TGCGCCAGCAGCAGGGCGGGGGGAGGGAGTAATGAGCAGTTCTTC
TRBV20-1	.	.	TRBJ2-3	CSARVDGADTQYF	TGCAGTGCTCGGGTGGACGGTGCCGATACGCAGTATTTT
TRBV10-3	few	.	TRBJ1-3	CAISESAGNTIYF	TGTGCCATCAGTGAGTCGGCCGGAAACACCATATATTTT
TRBV7-2	.	.	TRBJ2-7	CASSLVLGAEYEQYF	TGTGCCAGCAGCTTAGTGCTGGGGGCAGAGTACGAGCAGTACTTC
TRBV29-1	many	.	TRBJ2-3	CSVGGSTDTQYF	TGCAGCGTTGGGGGCAGCACAGATACGCAGTATTTT
TRBV11-2	many	.	TRBJ1-4	CASSSRLGGNEKLFF	TGTGCCAGCAGCTCGAGACTTGGGGGTAATGAAAAACTGTTTTTT
TRBV2	.	.	TRBJ2-1	CASSEASRLVWRVFF	TGTGCCAGCAGTGAAGCTTCGAGACTAGTATGGAGAGTGTTCTTC
TRBV10-3	few	.	TRBJ1-2	CAISERGSRAALYGYTF	TGTGCCATCAGTGAGAGGGGGAGCCGAGCGGCCCTCTATGGCTACACCTTC
TRBV7-2	.	.	TRBJ2-2	CASSLGPARVGAGELFF	TGTGCCAGCAGCTTAGGCCCCGCCAGGGTCGGGGCCGGGGAGCTGTTTTTT
TRBV12-3/TRBV12-4	many	.	TRBJ2-1	CASSFAQVSYNEQFF	TGTGCCAGCAGTTTTGCACAGGTTTCCTACAATGAGCAGTTCTTC
TRBV7-8	.	.	TRBJ2-7	CASSLGRISYEQYF	TGTGCCAGCAGCTTGGGACGGATATCCTACGAGCAGTACTTC
TRBV7-2	.	TRBD2	TRBJ2-7	CASNRAGGSYEQYF	TGTGCCAGCAACCGAGCGGGAGGCTCCTACGAGCAGTACTTC
TRBV20-1	few	TRBD1	TRBJ2-5	CSAPPRTGIETQYF	TGCAGTGCCCCGCCCAGGACAGGGATAGAGACCCAGTACTTC
TRBV12-3/TRBV12-4	many	.	TRBJ2-2	CASSLAGGDGELFF	TGTGCCAGCAGTTTAGCCGGGGGCGACGGGGAGCTGTTTTTT
TRBV7-2	.	TRBD2	TRBJ2-7	CASTKGPSGSYEQYF	TGTGCCAGCACCAAGGGACCTAGCGGATCCTACGAGCAGTACTTC
TRBV10-3	few	.	TRBJ2-2	CAIGSAENTGELFF	TGTGCCATCGGATCCGCGGAAAACACCGGGGAGCTGTTTTTT
TRBV20-1	few	.	TRBJ2-7	CSARVPGQGRGYEQYF	TGCAGTGCTAGAGTCCCGGGACAAGGAAGAGGCTACGAGCAGTACTTC
TRBV20-1	few	TRBD1	TRBJ1-6	CSAPRRTGGNSPLHF	TGCAGTGCTCCTCGAAGGACAGGGGGAAACTCACCCCTCCACTTT
TRBV5-6	few	TRBD2	TRBJ2-1	CASSSWGLAGEGTYNEQFF	TGTGCCAGCAGCTCATGGGGACTAGCGGGAGAAGGGACCTACAATGAGCAGTTCTTC
TRBV7-4	.	.	TRBJ1-2	CASSSKDLFYGYTF	TGTGCCAGCAGCTCCAAAGACTTATTCTATGGCTACACCTTC
TRBV12-3/TRBV12-4	.	.	TRBJ2-7	CAGSLNYEQYF	TGTGCCGGCAGTCTAAACTACGAGCAGTACTTC
TRBV10-3	.	.	TRBJ2-7	CAIRGMGAEHYF	TGTGCCATCAGGGGGATGGGGGCCGAGCACTACTTC
TRBV5-1	.	.	TRBJ2-7	CASSLEGIGVNEQYF	TGCGCCAGCAGCCTGGAGGGGATAGGGGTCAACGAGCAGTACTTC
TRBV6-5	.	TRBD2	TRBJ2-1	CASRLAGGAGNEQFF	TGTGCCAGCAGATTAGCGGGAGGGGCAGGCAATGAGCAGTTCTTC
TRBV20-1	many	TRBD2	TRBJ2-5	CSALTSGYKETQYF	TGCAGTGCTCTGACTAGCGGGTACAAAGAGACCCAGTACTTC
TRBV28	few	TRBD2	TRBJ2-5	CASSAALGLAGGQETQYF	TGTGCCAGCAGTGCCGCCCTGGGACTAGCGGGAGGGCAAGAGACCCAGTACTTC
TRBV6-1	few	.	TRBJ2-7	CASSRTAQDTSNF	TGTGCCAGCAGTCGGACAGCCCAGGACACTTCGAACTTC
TRBV27	.	.	TRBJ1-6	CASRYNPDSPLHF	TGTGCCAGCAGGTACAACCCGGATTCACCCCTCCACTTT
TRBV6-2/TRBV6-3	few	TRBD2	TRBJ2-1	CASNAGTSAYNEQFF	TGTGCCAGCAACGCCGGGACTAGCGCCTACAATGAGCAGTTCTTC
TRBV29-1	.	.	TRBJ2-2	CSVGGGSIAGELFF	TGCAGCGTTGGTGGGGGGAGTATCGCCGGGGAGCTGTTTTTT
TRBV24-1	many	.	TRBJ2-1	CATSDWNGNEQFF	TGTGCCACCAGTGATTGGAATGGGAATGAGCAGTTCTTC
TRBV2	many	.	TRBJ2-1	CASSARSSYNEQFF	TGTGCCAGCAGTGCCAGGAGCTCCTACAATGAGCAGTTCTTC
TRBV12-3/TRBV12-4	many	.	TRBJ1-1	CASSLTEYTEAFF	TGTGCCAGCAGTTTGACAGAATACACTGAAGCTTTCTTT
TRBV6-1	.	.	TRBJ1-5	CASSEVGIVNQPQHF	TGTGCCAGCAGCGAGGTGGGGATCGTCAATCAGCCCCAGCATTTT
TRBV30	many	.	TRBJ1-1	CACPTPSGTEAFF	TGTGCCTGCCCCACCCCGTCGGGCACTGAAGCTTTCTTT
TRBV29-1	.	.	TRBJ2-7	CSVNGGSGFSSYEQYF	TGCAGCGTCAATGGGGGCTCAGGGTTTAGCTCCTACGAGCAGTACTTC
TRBV18	.	TRBD1	TRBJ2-7	CASSPVTGGHEQYF	TGTGCCAGCTCACCAGTTACAGGGGGCCACGAGCAGTACTTC
TRBV6-5	.	TRBD2	TRBJ2-7	CASSYSREGKKQYF	TGTGCCAGCAGTTACTCGCGGGAGGGAAAGAAGCAGTACTTC
TRBV20-1	.	TRBD2	TRBJ2-1	CSARRTSGINEQFF	TGCAGTGCTAGAAGGACTAGCGGAATCAATGAGCAGTTCTTC
TRBV12-3/TRBV12-4	few	TRBD2	TRBJ2-1	CASRSGLVEQFF	TGTGCCAGCAGGAGCGGACTAGTAGAGCAGTTCTTC
TRBV4-3	many	.	TRBJ1-3	CASSQGVGSLGNTIYF	TGCGCCAGCAGCCAAGGGGTTGGGTCCCTCGGAAACACCATATATTTT
TRBV20-1	few	TRBD1	TRBJ2-7	CSARPRDRTYEQYF	TGCAGTGCTAGACCTAGGGACAGGACCTACGAGCAGTACTTC
TRBV20-1	few	TRBD1	TRBJ2-1	CSARGDSSYNEQFF	TGCAGTGCTAGAGGGGACAGCTCCTACAATGAGCAGTTCTTC
TRBV29-1	many	TRBD2	TRBJ2-1	CSVGGTSGTPGNEQFF	TGCAGCGTTGGCGGGACTAGCGGGACCCCGGGCAATGAGCAGTTCTTC
TRBV7-9	few	.	TRBJ2-7	CASSLSSVYYEQYF	TGTGCCAGCAGTCTTAGCAGTGTTTACTACGAGCAGTACTTC